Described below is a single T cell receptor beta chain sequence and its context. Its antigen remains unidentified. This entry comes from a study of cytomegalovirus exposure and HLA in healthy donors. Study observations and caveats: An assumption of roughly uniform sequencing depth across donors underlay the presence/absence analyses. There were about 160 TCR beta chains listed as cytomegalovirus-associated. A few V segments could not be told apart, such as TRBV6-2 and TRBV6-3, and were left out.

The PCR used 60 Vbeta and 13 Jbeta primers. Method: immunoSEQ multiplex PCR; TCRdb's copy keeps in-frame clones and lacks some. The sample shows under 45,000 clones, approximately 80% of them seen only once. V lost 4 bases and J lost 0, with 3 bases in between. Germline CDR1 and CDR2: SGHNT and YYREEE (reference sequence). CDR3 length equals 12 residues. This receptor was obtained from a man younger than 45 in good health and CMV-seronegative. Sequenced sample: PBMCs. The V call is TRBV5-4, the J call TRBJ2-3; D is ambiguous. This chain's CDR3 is CASSESTDTQYF. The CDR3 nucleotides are TGTGCCAGCAGCGAGAGCACAGATACGCAGTATTTT.